One TCR beta chain is described in this entry. While the first cohort had hundreds of subjects, the donors belonged to the separate validation cohort of fewer than 150 subjects. CDR3 length: 16 residues. The junction had 3 bases not matched to a gene; V was cut back by 0 bases and J by 0 bases. Germline values: CDR1 SGHNT, CDR2 YYREEE (reference sequence). The data derive from a study of cytomegalovirus exposure and HLA in healthy donors. Clones were sequenced by immunoSEQ multiplex PCR, and TCRdb holds only the in-frame ones, with some missing. The sample has 150,000 to 200,000 clones, roughly 84% seen once.

The sequencing sample was made of PBMCs. The receptor's source is a man younger than 40 in good health and CMV-seropositive. J is TRBJ2-3 and V is TRBV5-4; 8 bases map to TRBD2. The DNA of the CDR3 is TGTGCCAGCAGCTTGGGTCTAGCGGGCAGCACAGATACGCAGTATTTT. Translated, it gives CASSLGLAGSTDTQYF.